This TCR beta chain is from a study of T-cell memory formation after mild COVID-19. This clonotype was detected a few times. No antigen is known for it. TCRdb itself ran the 5' RACE reads through MiXCR, one entry per CDR3 protein. Among over 500,000 distinct CDR3 sequences listed, 15% to 20% were seen once. From germline, CDR1 is ENHRY and CDR2 SYGVKD. V lost 4 bases to trimming and J lost 7 bases; unmatched junction nucleotides: 8. The CDR3 sequence is 15 residues long. Study-wide results and limits: Contracting CD8+ clones were enriched in EMRA, CD4+ mainly in CM and EM. Researchers found some responding clones in pre-infection memory, a sign that cross-reactive memory joined. Contracting clones, day 15 to 85, had balanced CD4/CD8, and later expanders favored CD4+. Second-wave clones reaching peak frequency on day 37 lacked confirmed SARS-CoV-2 specificity.

The sample consisted of PBMCs or a T cell subset sorted from them (not recorded which). The sequence was collected from an adult woman who had mild COVID-19 (a few samples of this study predate the infection). Cell type and time point are not known. The chain is built from TRBV10-3 and TRBJ2-1, with 9 nucleotides matching TRBD1. The CDR3 DNA reads as TGTGCCATCAGTGCGGACAGGGGTACAGGAAATGAGCAGTTCTTC. It translates to CAISADRGTGNEQFF.